Below are 13 T cell receptor beta chains sequenced from a single sample in a study of T-cell reconstitution after alpha-beta-depleted transplantation in children. Preparing the TCRbeta library involved the use of unique molecular identifiers. TCRdb reanalysed the PCR reads using MiXCR and keeps one entry per CDR3 protein. Here the sample spans some 640,000 distinct CDR3 sequences, over 15% being singletons. Source: PBMCs from the stem cell graft donor, taken from the stem cell graft. These receptors were collected from a human donor who donated a stem cell graft to a child with acute myeloid leukemia.

This clonotype was recorded at least ten times. The V call is TRBV15, the J call TRBJ2-3; TRBD2 might be the D (6 bases). Germline CDR1 is LNHNV and CDR2 is YYDKDF (reference sequence). The CDR3 is 14 amino acids. V lost 4 bases and J 3 bases, leaving 11 bases between the germline ends. The CDR3 reads CATSKPGVTDTQYF. CDR3 nucleotides: TGTGCCACCAGCAAGCCGGGGGTAACAGATACGCAGTATTTT.

V is TRBV7-3 and J is TRBJ2-2; 11 positions agree with TRBD2. This CDR3 is built from 17 residues. The V segment lost 5 bases and the J segment 1 base; nucleotides outside the gene matches: 6. Germline V CDR1 and CDR2: SGHTA, FQGTGA. As DNA, the CDR3 is TGTGCCAGCAGCCACGAGGGACTAGCGGAGAACACCGGGGAGCTGTTTTTT. Translation gives CASSHEGLAENTGELFF.

V is TRBV20-1 and J is TRBJ1-2; no clear D gene. V was pared by 5 bases and J by 4 bases, with 14 bases between. Germline lookup yields CDR1 DFQATT and CDR2 SNEGSKA (reference sequence). The CDR3 totals 13 residues. DNA for the CDR3: TGCAGTGCTCATCTCCCAAGAACCTATGGCTACACCTTC. Translating gives CSAHLPRTYGYTF.

This clonotype has a count of ten or more. DNA of the CDR3: TGTGCCAGCACCCTAAGGACTCCCGCGGGTGAGCAGTTCTTC. Residues: CASTLRTPAGEQFF. The V call is TRBV6-1, the J call TRBJ2-1, with D possibly matching TRBD2 (5 bases). The CDR3 sequence is 14 residues long. From germline, CDR1 is MNHNS and CDR2 SASEGT. The ends were cut back, 7 bases at V and 9 bases at J, with 19 bases in the middle.

This clonotype was counted between two and nine times. V usage is TRBV7-9 and J usage is TRBJ2-6; no clear D. Germline loops: CDR1 SEHNR, CDR2 FQNEAQ (reference sequence). Between the trimmed V and J ends, which lost 6 bases and 0 bases, there was a span of 9 bases. CDR3 length: 15 amino acids. CDR3 sequence reads: CASSSEYSGANVLTF. For the CDR3, the DNA is TGTGCCAGCAGTTCGGAGTACTCTGGGGCCAACGTCCTGACTTTC.

This rearrangement joins TRBV5-1 to TRBJ2-1; tentative D call: TRBD1 (5 bases). There are 16 residues in the CDR3. Looked up from germline, CDR1 is SGHRS and CDR2 is YFSETQ. V lost 0 bases, J lost 6 bases, and 16 bases lay in between. Written as DNA, the CDR3 is TGCGCCAGCAGCTTGGAGGGTCAGGGCCACCGCAATGAGCAGTTCTTC. Translated: CASSLEGQGHRNEQFF.

In this sample, this clonotype turned up a few times. The rearrangement uses TRBV20-1 and TRBJ2-3; perhaps D is TRBD1 or TRBD2 (5 bases each). The CDR3 contains 14 residues. Germline values: CDR1 DFQATT, CDR2 SNEGSKA (reference sequence). Trimming cost V 5 bases and J 5 bases, with 17 bases left between them. CDR3 bases: TGCAGTGCTCTGGGGACCTCCGCGGAAGATACGCAGTATTTT. This codes for CSALGTSAEDTQYF.

The chain combines TRBV5-5 with TRBJ2-2; 9 nucleotides agree with TRBD1. V dropped 4 bases and J dropped 2; count of bases not matched to a gene: 3. The CDR3 totals 15 residues. Germline lookup yields CDR1 SGHKS and CDR2 YYEKEE (reference sequence). The CDR3 nucleotides read TGTGCCAGCAGCGAGGGACAGGGTAACACCGGGGAGCTGTTTTTT. Protein product: CASSEGQGNTGELFF.

The V and J genes are TRBV20-1 and TRBJ2-6, with TRBD2 matching 7 bases. The germline CDR1 and CDR2 sequences are DFQATT and SNEGSKA (reference sequence). The CDR3 extends over 16 amino acids. Trimming took 6 bases from V and 2 from J; bases not matched to a gene: 10. The CDR3 DNA reads as TGCAGTGCCCCGACAGCGGGGAAGACTGGGGCCAACGTCCTGACTTTC. Translating it yields CSAPTAGKTGANVLTF.

This rearrangement joins TRBV20-1 to TRBJ1-5, with TRBD1 identical over 11 bases. This CDR3 has 15 residues. CDR1 DFQATT and CDR2 SNEGSKA come from the germline V gene (reference sequence). V dropped 3 bases and J dropped 7; count of bases not matched to a gene: 8. This chain's CDR3 is CSASQDRGLGQPQHF. DNA for the CDR3: TGCAGTGCTAGCCAGGACAGGGGGCTCGGGCAGCCCCAGCATTTT.

With regard to this clonotype: Just one base apart from a much larger clone, this may be a read error. J is TRBJ2-7 and V is TRBV6-1, with D perhaps matching TRBD1 or TRBD2 (6 bases each). Between the trimmed V and J ends, which lost 9 bases and 2 bases, there was a span of 14 bases. The CDR3 runs 13 residues. Germline assignment: CDR1 MNHNS and CDR2 SASEGT. This CDR3 reads CARREDSPYEQYF. The CDR3 DNA reads as TGTGCCAGAAGGGAGGACAGTCCCTACGAGCAGTACTTC.

This clonotype was seen many times. The chain uses TRBV29-1 and TRBJ2-7; 9 bases line up with TRBD1. The CDR3 sequence is 14 residues long. The trim removed 5 bases at V and 2 bases at J, leaving 7 bases unmatched. Germline V gene sequence: CDR1 SQVTM, CDR2 ANQGSEA. CDR3 nucleotides: TGCAGCGTTTCTGAACAGGGGGCCACCTACGAGCAGTACGTC. This codes for CSVSEQGATYEQYV.

This clonotype was detected only a few times. The gene calls are TRBV7-2 and TRBJ1-2, with D maybe TRBD1 (5 bases). CDR3 length: 15 amino acids. Trimming removed 4 bases from V and 3 bases from J, with 15 bases in between. Germline V gives CDR1 SGHTA, CDR2 FQGNSA. The CDR3 region has the DNA TGTGCCAGCAGCTCTGGGGGGGGAGGCGACTATGGCTACACCTTC. Translating it yields CASSSGGGGDYGYTF. The full variable domain, completed using reference TRBV7-2 and TRBJ1-2, is GAGVSQSPSNKVTEKGKDVELRCDPISGHTALYWYRQSLGQGLEFLIYFQGNSAPDKSGLPSDRFSAERTGGSVSTLTIQRTQQEDSAVYLCASSSGGGGDYGYTFGSGTRLTVV.